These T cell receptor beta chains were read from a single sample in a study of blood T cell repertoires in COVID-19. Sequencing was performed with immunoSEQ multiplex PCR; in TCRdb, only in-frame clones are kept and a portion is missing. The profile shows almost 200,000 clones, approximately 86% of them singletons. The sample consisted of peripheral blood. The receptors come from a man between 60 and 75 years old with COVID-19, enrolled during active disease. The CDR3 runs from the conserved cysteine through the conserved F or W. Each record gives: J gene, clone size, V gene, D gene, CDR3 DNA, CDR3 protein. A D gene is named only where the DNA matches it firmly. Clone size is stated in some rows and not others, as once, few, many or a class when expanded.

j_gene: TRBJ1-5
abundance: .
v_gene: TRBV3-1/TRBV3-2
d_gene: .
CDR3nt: TGTGCCAGCAGCTACCCAGGGGCCAATCAGCCCCAGCATTTT
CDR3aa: CASSYPGANQPQHF

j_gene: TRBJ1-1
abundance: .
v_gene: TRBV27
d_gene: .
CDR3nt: TGTGCCAGCAGTTTTCGACAGAACACTGAAGCTTTCTTT
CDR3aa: CASSFRQNTEAFF

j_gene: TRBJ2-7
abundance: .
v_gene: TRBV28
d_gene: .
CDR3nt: TGTGCCACGGGTCGCAGGGTGCCCTACGAGCAGTACTTC
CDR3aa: CATGRRVPYEQYF

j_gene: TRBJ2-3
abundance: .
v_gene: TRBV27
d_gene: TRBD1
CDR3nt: TGTGCCAGCAGTCTCAGGGGGCGCGGAGATACGCAGTATTTT
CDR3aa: CASSLRGRGDTQYF

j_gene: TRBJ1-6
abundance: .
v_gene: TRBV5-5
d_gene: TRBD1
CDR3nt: TGTGCCAGCAGCGGGACAGGGAGGACCTATAATTCACCCCTCCACTTT
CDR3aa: CASSGTGRTYNSPLHF

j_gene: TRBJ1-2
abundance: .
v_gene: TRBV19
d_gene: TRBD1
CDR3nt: TGTGCCGGCGGACAGGGCGTATCGGGCTACACCTTC
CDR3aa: CAGGQGVSGYTF

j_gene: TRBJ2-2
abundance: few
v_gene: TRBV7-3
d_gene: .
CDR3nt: TGTGCCAGCAGCTTAGCCTCCTCCGCGGGGGAGCTGTTTTTT
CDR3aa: CASSLASSAGELFF

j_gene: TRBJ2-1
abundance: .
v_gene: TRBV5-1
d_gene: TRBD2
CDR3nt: TGCGCCAGCAGTCGGACTAGCGGGATGGTCTATGAGCAGTTCTTC
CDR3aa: CASSRTSGMVYEQFF

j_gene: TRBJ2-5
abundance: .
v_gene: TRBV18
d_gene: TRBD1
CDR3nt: TGTGCCAGCTCACCAAAGCGGACAGGGCAAGAGACCCAGTACTTC
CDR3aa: CASSPKRTGQETQYF

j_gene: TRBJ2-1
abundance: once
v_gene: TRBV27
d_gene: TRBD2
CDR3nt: TGTGCCAGCAGTCTCCGGGCGGGAGTGGGAAATGAGCAGTTCTTC
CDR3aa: CASSLRAGVGNEQFF

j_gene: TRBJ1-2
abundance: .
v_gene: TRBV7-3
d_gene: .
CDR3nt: TGTGCCAGCAGCTTAACGATGGGCGGGGAAATGGATGGCTACACCTTC
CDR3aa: CASSLTMGGEMDGYTF

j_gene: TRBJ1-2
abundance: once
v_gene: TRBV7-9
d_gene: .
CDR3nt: TGTGCCAGCAGCTTCCGCTCGGGGGGCTACACCTTC
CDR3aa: CASSFRSGGYTF

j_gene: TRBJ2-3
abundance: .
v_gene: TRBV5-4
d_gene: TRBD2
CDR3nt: TGTGCCAGCAGCGCGGTAGCGGGAGGGCAGAAAGATACGCAGTATTTT
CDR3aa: CASSAVAGGQKDTQYF

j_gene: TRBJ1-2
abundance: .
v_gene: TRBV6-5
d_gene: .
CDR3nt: TGTGCCAGCTTCTCTCCGGGAGCGAAGGGACGAGGCTACACCTTC
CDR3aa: CASFSPGAKGRGYTF

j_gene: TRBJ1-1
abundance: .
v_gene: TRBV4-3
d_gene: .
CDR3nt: TGCGCCAGCAGCCCTTGGGCAGGGTCGAACACTGAAGCTTTCTTT
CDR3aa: CASSPWAGSNTEAFF